This TCR beta chain was sequenced in a study of cytomegalovirus exposure and HLA in healthy donors listed by TCRdb under 2017. With respect to the entire study: According to an earlier analysis of a few hundred of the donors, some 180 million T cells yielded roughly 110 million unique TCR beta sequences and about 300 Gb of sequence data. Donor age, sex, ethnicity and CMV serostatus were compiled together with the repertoire data. The study profiled the T cell repertoires of more than 500 subjects by immunosequencing and related them to cytomegalovirus serostatus. Roughly 300 gigabases of sequencing data and some 85 million unique TCR sequences were included in an early release covering roughly 600 HLA-typed donors. Roughly 5 DR-DQ haplotypes were treated as single units for association and clustering because of strong linkage in the cohort. Of the 300 to 400 genotyped donors, approximately 83% fell in the genetic ancestry cluster associated with self-reported Caucasian donors. HLA typing included class I and class II loci at four-digit resolution. A later genetic analysis used genome-wide SNP genotypes for about 65% of the 666 donors, treating that subset as a discovery cohort. Among 398 genotyped donors of the cohort, an average of about 240,000 unique TCR beta nucleotide sequences was sequenced per donor, of which 15% to 20% were non-productive. To study patterns of TCR occurrence, a later analysis re-analyzed previously published TCR beta repertoires from 700 or so donors and added high-resolution HLA genotyping. To predict cytomegalovirus infection status, the study combined high-throughput TCR immunosequencing, statistical association of individual TCRs with disease status, and machine learning. Rather than using new phenotypic data, the later analysis identified candidate immune exposures from TCR beta sequences and from how often those sequences occurred across donors. Every discovery cohort repertoire had been produced on one sequencing platform. The study aimed to test whether cataloging public T cell receptors could reveal signatures of past pathogen exposure. Typing coverage differed by locus: A, B, C, DRB1 and DQB1 were typed in about 629-630 donors, DQA1 in approximately 520, DPA1 in some 600, and DPB1 in roughly 470. Along with the approximately 600-subject first cohort, a separate validation cohort of over a hundred different subjects was used. In an earlier analysis of several hundred of the donors, high-throughput TCR beta sequencing was used to judge whether each TCR beta V gene segment behaved as functional or pseudogenic. The investigation overall reported the following: The presence/absence analyses assumed that sequencing depth was roughly uniform across donors, and that assumption may not be true. It was suggested by the authors that the approach could potentially be generalized to other disease states and immunological phenotypes. In an earlier analysis of 587 of the donors, most TCR beta V segments appeared in productive rearrangements about 87% or about 30% of the time, broadly matching IMGT annotations. The sequencing pipeline was judged likely to have produced a cluster of highly shared sequence variants as a technical artifact. Most TCR sequences were seen in very few donors, while some public TCRs were found in many individuals. The 87-base-pair reads could not distinguish some IMGT-functional V segments, including TRBV6-2 and TRBV6-3, so those segments were excluded. According to a later genetic analysis, donors in an Asian-associated ancestry cluster had fewer N-insertions in productive TCRs than the roughly 700-donor mean. At a false discovery rate of 0.05, a later analysis linked 16,000 or so TCR beta sequences to specific HLA alleles. Because HLA typing was unavailable for some donors at each locus, only the typed subset was used in association tests. In a later analysis, most CMV-associated TCR beta chains were found to appear HLA-restricted, with HLA associations seemingly driven largely by CMV exposure. CMV serostatus was the only immune exposure information available for the cohort. The earlier analysis of about 600 of the donors excluded roughly 17 rarely observed V segments, including chromosome 9 orphons, because counts were too low. Assigning TCR associations to individual alleles was difficult when HLA alleles, especially DR and DQ, strongly co-occurred. A further reported finding was that TCR beta sequences accurately predicted the HLA-A and HLA-B alleles for most subjects in the first cohort. In a later analysis, HLA-associated TCR beta chains showed more clonal expansion and lower generation probabilities than non-associated chains that were equally common. A total of fewer than 200 TCR beta chains were listed by the study as associated with cytomegalovirus. Correlated functional status among segregating V segments might be attributable to linkage disequilibrium, but an unknown experimental factor could not be ruled out. In vitro tests confirmed that a few of the cytomegalovirus-associated TCR beta chains recognize cytomegalovirus antigens. This cohort had only TCR beta chains sequenced, and the lack of alpha or paired-chain data limited which features could be detected. Cytomegalovirus status was reported to be diagnosed by the classifier with high specificity and sensitivity in both the original and validation cohorts. In a later analysis, several top co-occurrence clusters were reported to appear linked to parvovirus B19, influenza, CMV and Epstein-Barr virus. According to a later analysis, TCR association rates differed among HLA loci, with DRB1 alleles showing the most associated TCRs and HLA-C alleles showing the fewest. A later genetic analysis associated a missense DCLRE1C variant with V-gene and J-gene trimming of TCR beta chains, and an independent cohort replicated the association.

In total, roughly 710 healthy bone marrow donors made up the cohort. Cohort members were all nominally healthy when sampled, although unrecorded immune exposures were likely present. The donor tested CMV seropositive, placing the donor among the 310 or so seropositive members of the cohort. A peripheral blood sample was collected from each donor, and TCR beta sequencing was performed on peripheral blood mononuclear cells. Genomic DNA was extracted from the blood cell samples with the Qiagen DNeasy Blood Extraction Kit. Relative to germline, V is 5 bases shorter and J is 6 bases shorter, with 13 bases between their ends. CDR1 SGHTA and CDR2 FQGNSA were looked up in the germline V gene. From its cysteine to its phenylalanine, the CDR3 spans 13 amino acids. The DNA shown is the 39-base CDR3, in frame from base 1. Library construction relied on the immunoSEQ multiplex PCR assay. For the multiplex PCR, a mixture combining 60 forward primers for TCR Vbeta segments and 13 reverse primers for TCR Jbeta segments was used. Amplification of the CDR3 region of rearranged TCR beta genes was performed with a multiplex PCR assay on genomic DNA. Amplified TCR beta libraries were sequenced as 87-base-pair reads on the Illumina HiSeq System. The original pipeline was this. A later analysis counted about 80 million unique TCR beta chains across the approximately 700 repertoires, and roughly 9.9 million of these chains were shared by at least two donors. A nearest-neighbor algorithm error-corrected the raw reads and collapsed the reads into unique sequences, merging closely related sequences to remove PCR and sequencing errors. V, D and J gene segments were assigned by aligning CDR3 sequences to IMGT reference sequences. For a sequence to be retained, a match of at least six nucleotides was required to both a V gene segment and a J gene segment. A rearrangement counted as productive if the CDR3 had no stop codons and remained in frame with V and J, and every other rearrangement counted as non-productive. Following IMGT convention, CDR3 was defined as the stretch from the second conserved V-encoded cysteine to the conserved J-encoded phenylalanine. Sequences without an unambiguous match to a single V gene segment were excluded from the earlier analysis of about 600 of the donors. An earlier analysis of 587 of the donors classified V segments as functional when productive rearrangements were above 56.7% and as segregating when the standard deviation between donors was above 5%. A statistical classification framework was built for diagnosing cytomegalovirus status from the catalog of TCR beta chain sequences. In a later analysis, TCR nucleotide sequences were compared against IMGT/GENE-DB human TR gene sequences so that V and J genes could be assigned. Using the TCRdist pipeline, a later analysis assigned CDR3 sequences along with most-parsimonious VDJ recombination scenarios. A later analysis defined each TCR beta chain by its CDR3 amino acid sequence plus V-gene family, and excluded reads lacking a unique V-gene family. As a way to deal with suspected cross-contamination and a sequencing artifact, a later analysis dropped nearly 600 nucleotide sequences that were highly shared and had low generation probability. For each public chain, a later analysis derived a clonal expansion index from normalized ranks of inferred template counts within each repertoire. In a later analysis, generation probabilities were computed using a VDJ recombination model fitted to out-of-frame rearrangements, and the results were checked against IGoR. Hypergeometric tests were used in a later analysis to score TCR-TCR, TCR-HLA and TCR-CMV co-occurrence, with a repertoire-size bias correction applied to the TCR pairs. In a later analysis, false discovery rates were estimated by permuting HLA or CMV assignments 20 times. In a later analysis, co-occurring TCRs were grouped using DBSCAN, with TCRdist sequence similarity added in when clustering inside HLA-allele-positive subsets. For co-occurrence clustering, repertoires with fewer than 30,000 or more than 120,000 public chains were excluded, along with five repertoires with anomalous nucleotide sharing. This is the immuneACCESS table as TCRdb keeps it, with only in-frame sequences that have V and J called. A part of the clones is gone; compared with another copy, unresolved V genes explain less than half, and the rest is unexplained. Clone size and V and J calls were adopted from that table, with D and trimming inferred from the DNA. The sample table holds about 150,000 clones, of which about 70% were seen once. The ten largest clones capture 2% to 2.5% of the sample.

As for this clone: The specificity of this receptor is unknown. Nothing much larger sits one base from this clone, and base qualities are not available.

This chain is built from TRBV7-2 and TRBJ1-1, with TRBD1 perhaps the D gene, on 6 matching bases. The source of this sequence is a woman aged 60 to 75 in good health and CMV-seropositive. Sequenced material: PBMCs. The CDR3 has the sequence CASSRQQGPEAFF. The bases read TGTGCCAGCAGCAGACAACAGGGACCTGAAGCTTTCTTT.